This is a list of T cell receptor beta chains from one sample in a study of blood T cell repertoires in COVID-19. The repertoire was sequenced with immunoSEQ multiplex PCR; TCRdb's copy has only in-frame clones and lacks some. The sample lists hundreds of thousands of clones; roughly 77% were seen once. Sequencing was carried out using peripheral blood. Receptor source: an elderly woman with acute or convalescent COVID-19. CDR3s include the opening cysteine and the closing phenylalanine or tryptophan. The D gene is left open where the match is weak. Size is omitted from some rows. Given values are once, few, many or a class for expanded clones.

>NA|TRBJ1-1|TRBV14|NA
TGTGCCAGCAGCCAAGTACGGGGATACACTGAAGCTTTCTTT
CASSQVRGYTEAFF
>NA|TRBJ1-1|TRBV30|NA
TGTGCCTGGAGAGCCCTGGGGGGGGCTTACACTGAAGCTTTCTTT
CAWRALGGAYTEAFF
>NA|TRBJ2-5|TRBV9|NA
TGTGCCAGCAGCACGTACTCACGTCCGGGGGAGACCCAGTACTTC
CASSTYSRPGETQYF
>TRBD1|TRBJ2-7|TRBV2|few
TGTGCCAGCAGTGGGACAGGGAACGAGCAGTACTTC
CASSGTGNEQYF
>NA|TRBJ1-6|TRBV9|NA
TGTGCCAGCAGCCTTCCGGATTCACCCCTCCACTTT
CASSLPDSPLHF
>TRBD1|TRBJ1-1|TRBV3-1/TRBV3-2|NA
TGTGCCAGCAGCCAAGCTCCGGACAGGTTAGCTGAAGCTTTCTTT
CASSQAPDRLAEAFF
>NA|TRBJ2-4|TRBV2|NA
TGTGCCAGCAGTCGGCAAGCTACAGGGAACATTCAGTACTTC
CASSRQATGNIQYF
>TRBD2|TRBJ2-1|TRBV3-1/TRBV3-2|NA
TGTGCCAGCAGCCAAGAGTGGTGGGGAGGGATGGCTACTACGGACAATGAGCAGTTCTTC
CASSQEWWGGMATTDNEQFF
>NA|TRBJ2-5|TRBV5-5|NA
TGTGCCAGCAGCTTGTTTACAGGCCCCACGGGGACCCAGTACTTC
CASSLFTGPTGTQYF
>NA|TRBJ1-3|TRBV9|once
TGTGCCAGCAGCGCCCTACAGGGAACTGGAAACACCATATATTTT
CASSALQGTGNTIYF
>NA|TRBJ1-6|TRBV11-2|NA
TGTGCCAGCAGCTCCCAGGGTTATTCACCCCTCCACTTT
CASSSQGYSPLHF
>NA|TRBJ1-5|TRBV6-5|NA
TGTGCCAGCAGTCCGACCGGGAGCAATCAGCCCCAGCATTTT
CASSPTGSNQPQHF
>TRBD1|TRBJ1-2|TRBV5-1|NA
TGCGCCAGCAGCTTGGGACAGGGGCGCGGTGGCTACACCTTC
CASSLGQGRGGYTF
>NA|TRBJ2-5|TRBV20-1|once
TGCAGTGCTAGACCCAGAGAGACCCAGTACTTC
CSARPRETQYF
>TRBD1|TRBJ1-6|TRBV6-5|NA
TGTGCCAGCAGTGACTCGACAGGGAGGAATTCACCCCTCCACTTT
CASSDSTGRNSPLHF
>NA|TRBJ1-1|TRBV6-5|NA
TGTGCCAGCAGTTACTTGAGGGGGGAAGCTTTCTTT
CASSYLRGEAFF
>NA|TRBJ1-1|TRBV19|NA
TGTGCCAGTAGTTTCCGATTAACAGGCCTGAACACTGAAGCTTTCTTT
CASSFRLTGLNTEAFF
>TRBD1|TRBJ1-3|TRBV30|NA
TGTGCCTGCAGACAGGGAGGAAACACCATATATTTT
CACRQGGNTIYF
>NA|TRBJ2-3|TRBV9|NA
TGTGCCAGCAGCCCACGCCTCGGGGGGCGCACAGATACGCAGTATTTT
CASSPRLGGRTDTQYF
>TRBD1|TRBJ2-5|TRBV10-1|NA
TGCGCCAGCAGTGTAGGGGGACAGCAAGAGACCCAGTACTTC
CASSVGGQQETQYF
>NA|TRBJ1-1|TRBV6-5|NA
TGTGCCAGCAGCAGGACAGCAGGGAACACTGAAGCTTTCTTT
CASSRTAGNTEAFF
>NA|TRBJ1-3|TRBV3-1/TRBV3-2|NA
TGTGCCAGCAGCGAAAGAGGAGCTCTATCTGGAAACACCATATATTTT
CASSERGALSGNTIYF
>NA|TRBJ1-1|TRBV6-5|NA
TGTGCCAGCAGTTACTCGATACAACCGGGTACAACTGAAGCTTTCTTT
CASSYSIQPGTTEAFF
>TRBD1|TRBJ2-1|TRBV14|NA
TGTGCCAGCAGCCAAAGGGACAGGAGTTTCTACAATGAGCAGTTCTTC
CASSQRDRSFYNEQFF
>NA|TRBJ2-5|TRBV11-2|NA
TGTGCCAGCAGCTTAGCGGGCGGGACCTACCAAGAGACCCAGTACTTC
CASSLAGGTYQETQYF
>NA|TRBJ2-3|TRBV2|NA
TGTGCCAGCAGCCCCAGCAGGGATACGCAGTATTTT
CASSPSRDTQYF
>NA|TRBJ2-6|TRBV18|once
TGTGCCAGCTCACCTTCCCGGACTGTCTCTGGGGCCAACGTCCTGACTTTC
CASSPSRTVSGANVLTF
>NA|TRBJ1-3|TRBV11-3|NA
TGTGCCAGCAGCTTAGGGGGACATTCTTCTGGAAACACCATATATTTT
CASSLGGHSSGNTIYF
>TRBD1|TRBJ1-3|TRBV6-5|NA
TGTGCCAGCAGGCCGACAGGGGACCCTCGAAACACCATATATTTT
CASRPTGDPRNTIYF
>NA|TRBJ2-2|TRBV3-1/TRBV3-2|NA
TGTGCCAGCAGCCAACGAAGCGCGGGGTCAACCGGGGAGCTGTTTTTT
CASSQRSAGSTGELFF
>NA|TRBJ1-5|TRBV19|NA
TGTGCCAGTTCACGGGGTTTGGAACAGCCCCAGCATTTT
CASSRGLEQPQHF
>NA|TRBJ2-7|TRBV5-6|NA
TGTGCCAGCAGCTTCTTAGCGGAGACACCCTACGAGCAGTACTTC
CASSFLAETPYEQYF
>NA|TRBJ1-1|TRBV2|NA
TGTGCCAGCGGGAGGGACGGGAACACTGAAGCTTTCTTT
CASGRDGNTEAFF
>NA|TRBJ2-1|TRBV5-1|NA
TGCGCCAGCAGCGCGTCAGGAAAGGTCAATGAGCAGTTCTTC
CASSASGKVNEQFF
>TRBD1|TRBJ2-6|TRBV19|NA
TGTGCCAGTAGTAGGGGACAGGGGGCGCCTGGGGCCAACGTCCTGACTTTC
CASSRGQGAPGANVLTF
>TRBD1|TRBJ2-7|TRBV4-1|NA
TGCGCCAGCAGCCAAGATGTGAACAGGGGATCCTACGAGCAGTACTTC
CASSQDVNRGSYEQYF
>TRBD1|TRBJ2-1|TRBV12-3/TRBV12-4|once
TGTGCCAGCAAACACGATGCCGGGACAGGGCAGTTCTTC
CASKHDAGTGQFF
>NA|TRBJ1-2|TRBV7-8|NA
TGTGCCAGCAGCCCAATTGGACTAATAGATGGCTACACCTTC
CASSPIGLIDGYTF
>NA|TRBJ2-7|TRBV11-2|few
TGTGCCAGCAGCTTAGATCCGGGACTTGGCTCCTACGAGCAGTACTTC
CASSLDPGLGSYEQYF
>NA|TRBJ2-7|TRBV25-1|NA
TGTGCCAGCAGTGCCCACTACGAGCAGTACTTC
CASSAHYEQYF
>TRBD2|TRBJ2-5|TRBV7-9|NA
TGTGCCAGCAGCTTTGGTGCTAGCGGGGGTTTTGAGACCCAGTACTTC
CASSFGASGGFETQYF
>TRBD2|TRBJ2-1|TRBV4-1|NA
TGCGCCAGCAGCCAAAATATAGCGGGAACCACCTACAATGAGCAGTTCTTC
CASSQNIAGTTYNEQFF